The entry below describes one T cell receptor beta chain. The antigen it binds to is not known. This likely comes from a read error, as the CDR3 has no conserved phenylalanine or tryptophan at its end. This specimen belongs to a study of molecular identifiers for immune sequencing clone quantification (dated by TCRdb to 2016 to 2018). Some background on the complete study: For a replicate experiment, RNA from roughly 18,000 or 92,000 naive CD8 T cells was divided into five aliquots, and four of the five aliquots were sequenced. This methods study used CD8 T cells to benchmark TCR RNA copy counting and molecular-identifier clustering-based TCR repertoire sequencing (MIDCIRS). Broader findings and caveats from the paper: Clones above 20 RNA copies held over 97% of molecules in CMV-specific effector cells but under 1% in naive cells. Modeling gave 3 to 3.5 recovered TCR RNA copies per cell versus approximately 11 by digital PCR, implying approximately 30% capture efficiency. Spiked-in Jurkat TCR RNA (10 copies' worth), which is not part of the donor repertoire, was contained in the naive libraries. The sizes of highly expanded clones could end up underestimated when identical TCR molecules share a barcode. When barcode sub-clustering was left out, chimeric consensus sequences inflated TCR diversity, with chimeras reaching as high as 47%. Spiked-in Jurkat TCR RNA equal to a single cell's worth was reported to be detectable even within 1,100,000 naive CD8 T cells.

Reading the germline V gene (reference sequence) gives CDR1 SEHNR and CDR2 FQNEAQ. The CDR3 has 14 residues if both end residues are counted. Only the CDR3 part of the read is kept: 42 bases, read in frame from the first base. Germline trimming: 5 bases from V, 3 bases from J; junction bases outside gene matches: 7. Libraries of naive CD8 T cells were generated from about 19,000 to 1,100,000 sorted cells, with 10%, 30% or 50% of the purified RNA used. On a BD FACSAria II, naive CD8 T cells were FACS-sorted as CD8+CD4-CCR7+CD45RA+ and collected into RLT Plus buffer. To test detection sensitivity, Jurkat RNA equivalent to more than eight TCR copies was spiked into samples of roughly 18,000-1,000,000 naive CD8 T cells. Enrichment of CD8 T cells was performed with RosetteSep CD8+ T Cell Enrichment Cocktail and Ficoll-Paque, after which ACK red cell lysis was carried out. The library was obtained by PCR. The data were produced on a NextSeq 500. Bulk TCR libraries were made following a previously described method, with the TCR primers given in Table S5. Purification of total RNA was performed with the Qiagen AllPrep DNA/RNA kit. Before analysis, reads from multiple sequencing runs of one library were combined. Processing in the source paper ran as follows. Reads were retained only if the reads had an exact TCR constant sequence, and the retained reads were trimmed to 150 nt and grouped according to their 12-nt molecular barcodes. Reads inside each barcode group were sub-clustered using a 15% Levenshtein threshold, and a quality-weighted consensus sequence was constructed for each RNA molecule. Non-functional sequences were discarded, and so were lower-count sequences lying one edit away from another sequence. Based on fitting two negative binomial distributions, any barcode sub-cluster with under 20% of the maximum read count was discarded. TCRdb passed the public sequencing reads through fastp at Q25 and MiXCR, retaining productive beta sequences. CDR3 protein sequences are deduplicated, and each keeps its most common genes and DNA. The V and J calls reflect TCRdb's pipeline rather than the authors' work. In all, the sample holds approximately 97,000 distinct CDR3 sequences, and about 32% of those were seen once. 9% to 10% of the sample belongs to the ten largest clones.

This chain is built from TRBV7-9 and TRBJ2-7; 7 central bases correspond to TRBD1. Sequencing used naive CD8+ T cells from blood, with Jurkat cell RNA spiked in. This sample's cell subset or site label indicates: FACS-sorted CD8+CD4-CCR7+CD45RA+ naive T cells. This TCR derives from a human donor in good health. Some libraries in this study had Jurkat cell RNA spiked in. The CDR3 sequence is CASSHTGQNYEQYY. The nucleotide sequence reads as follows: TGTGCCAGCAGCCACACGGGACAGAACTACGAGCAGTACTAC.